These 8 T cell receptor beta chains were sequenced from one sample in a study of OX40 agonist ivuxolimab in advanced cancers. Libraries were prepared by immunoSEQ multiplex PCR; TCRdb keeps only in-frame clonotypes and omits some of them. Among tens of thousands of clones listed, about 90% were seen once. The specimen comprised CD4+ or CD8+ T cells sorted from blood, sampled in a trial of the OX40 agonist ivuxolimab. The receptor set was obtained from an adult with an advanced solid tumor such as melanoma, head and neck, liver or kidney cancer.

DNA of the CDR3: TGTGCCAGCAGTGGGGGGCTTACCACTCCAGCCTACGAGCAGTACTTC. It is translated as CASSGGLTTPAYEQYF. This chain uses TRBV6-1 with TRBJ2-7; possibly TRBD1 for D (6 bases). The V and J ends lost 4 bases and 2 bases respectively, with 18 bases between them. This CDR3 region has 16 residues. Germline V gene lookup returns CDR1 MNHNS and CDR2 SASEGT.

This clone has only a few counts. The chain recombines TRBV7-3 with TRBJ1-1; possibly TRBD1 for D (6 bases). The V end was cut by 3 bases, the J end by 5 bases, with 10 bases between. The CDR3 loop spans 13 amino acids. Looked up from germline, CDR1 is SGHTA and CDR2 is FQGTGA. CDR3 nucleotides: TGTGCCAGCAGCTTGACAGGTGGGACTGAAGCTTTCTTT. Its protein is CASSLTGGTEAFF.

The table lists this clone with a few counts. CDR3 amino acids: CASSLGTGGNQPQHF. CDR3 nucleotide sequence: TGTGCCAGCAGTCTCGGGACAGGGGGCAATCAGCCCCAGCATTTT. This chain joins TRBV28 and TRBJ1-5; 10 bases fit TRBD1. Trimming at V came to 5 bases and at J to 2 bases, leaving 3 bases not matched to a gene. Per germline, CDR1 MDHEN and CDR2 SYDVKM. The CDR3 spans 15 residues.

The gene calls are TRBV5-1 and TRBJ2-1; D not certain. Germline V lookup: CDR1 SGHRS, CDR2 YFSETQ. V gave up 0 bases and J gave up 10 bases, with 11 bases separating them. CDR3 size: 13 residues. In DNA, the CDR3 is TGCGCCAGCAGCTTGGTGGGCCCACCGGAGCAGTTCTTC. Its protein is CASSLVGPPEQFF.

The chain combines TRBV5-4 with TRBJ1-1; 7 bases match TRBD1. The CDR3 contains 16 residues. The germline CDR1 and CDR2 sequences are SGHNT and YYREEE (reference sequence). Trimming cost V 7 bases and J 3 bases; bases outside gene matches: 15. CDR3 in amino acids: CASAGGRGTEDTEAFF. The CDR3 DNA follows: TGTGCCAGCGCCGGGGGCAGGGGGACCGAGGACACTGAAGCTTTCTTT. The complete variable domain, with remaining parts taken from reference TRBV5-4 and TRBJ1-1, reads ETGVTQSPTHLIKTRGQQVTLRCSSQSGHNTVSWYQQALGQGPQFIFQYYREEENGRGNFPPRFSGLQFPNYSSELNVNALELDDSALYLCASAGGRGTEDTEAFFGQGTRLTVV.

This chain joins TRBV7-8 and TRBJ1-1; no firm D call. The CDR3 has 12 amino acids. Per germline, CDR1 SGHVS and CDR2 FQNEAQ. V lost 1 base to trimming and J lost 11 bases, with 11 bases between them. The CDR3 spells CASSLVRDWAFF. DNA of the CDR3: TGTGCCAGCAGCTTAGTGAGGGATTGGGCTTTCTTT.

The chain carries TRBV14 and TRBJ2-3; no clear D gene. V gave up 0 bases and J gave up 0 bases, with 10 bases separating them. Germline CDR1 reads SGHDN; CDR2 reads FVKESK. This CDR3 contains 16 residues. Here the CDR3 DNA reads TGTGCCAGCAGCCAAGATCTAGTCCCCAGCACAGATACGCAGTATTTT. Amino acid sequence: CASSQDLVPSTDTQYF.

The V and J genes are TRBV19 and TRBJ2-2; possibly TRBD2 for D (6 bases). There are 16 residues in the CDR3. V lost 6 bases and J lost 0, with 14 bases in between. CDR1 and CDR2 from the germline V gene are LNHDA and SQIVND (reference sequence). The CDR3 is CASSTILAANTGELFF. The DNA for the CDR3 is TGTGCCAGTAGCACCATACTAGCAGCGAACACCGGGGAGCTGTTTTTT.